What follows is one T cell receptor (beta chain) and its context. Authors' data handling: Estimation of nucleated cell counts was performed using reference gene primer amplification. Some clones are missing from TCRdb's copy, which holds only in-frame ones; the method was immunoSEQ multiplex PCR. Clonal size and the V and J genes are those of that table, whereas D and trimming came from the DNA. The table lists a few hundred thousand clones, roughly nine tenths of them singletons. Germline loops: CDR1 LNHDA, CDR2 SQIVND (reference sequence). The CDR3 is made up of 15 amino acids. Trimming took off 3 bases at V and 4 bases at J, with 13 bases between the two ends. This specimen belongs to a study of blood T cell repertoires in COVID-19. Study context: Sites across the United States, Italy and Spain contributed samples from acute and convalescent COVID-19. Sample material is recorded as cDNA or gDNA derived from T cells, B-cell-depleted T cells, or PBMCs.

The source of this sequence is a woman between 50 and 59 years old with acute or convalescent COVID-19. Sequencing was done on a sample of peripheral blood. The chain employs TRBV19 and TRBJ1-5; D is unresolved. The CDR3 DNA sequence: TGTGCCAGTAGTATTGGGCAAACTGGTAATCAGCCCCAGCATTTT. This translates into CASSIGQTGNQPQHF.